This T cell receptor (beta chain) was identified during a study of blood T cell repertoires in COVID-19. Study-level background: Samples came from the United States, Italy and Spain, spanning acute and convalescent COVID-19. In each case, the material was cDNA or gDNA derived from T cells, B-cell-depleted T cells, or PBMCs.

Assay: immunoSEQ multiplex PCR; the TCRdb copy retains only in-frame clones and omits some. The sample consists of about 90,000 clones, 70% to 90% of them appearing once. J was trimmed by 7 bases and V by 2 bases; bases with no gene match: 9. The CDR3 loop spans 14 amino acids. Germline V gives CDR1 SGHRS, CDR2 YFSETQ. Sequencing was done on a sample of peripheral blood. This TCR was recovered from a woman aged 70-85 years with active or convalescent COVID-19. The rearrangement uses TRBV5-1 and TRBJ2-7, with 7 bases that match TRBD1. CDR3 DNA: TGCGCCAGCAGCTTATACAGGGGAGTGGGAGAGCAGTACTTC. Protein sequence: CASSLYRGVGEQYF.